This T cell receptor beta chain came from a study of identical twins. Overall study results and limits: Conclusions came from cross-sectional statistical analysis, not from following the same donors. In zero-insertion analyses, partial confounding could arise from invariant MAIT and iNKT cells.

A universal primer site arose from template switching, and cDNA bore unique molecular identifiers. TCRdb ran MiXCR on the 5' RACE reads and lists one entry per CDR3 protein. The sample has about 530,000 distinct CDR3 sequences, about 22% seen once. This clonotype was counted a few times. The antigen is not known. The CDR3 contains 14 residues. Germline V gene lookup returns CDR1 SQVTM and CDR2 ANQGSEA. Unmatched junction bases numbered 7, after V lost 3 bases and J lost 5 bases. These same records also appear under a second study, on yellow fever vaccine responses in identical twins. That source adds: Twins reportedly showed a vaccine T cell response that seemed partly convergent and partly personalized.

The sequence was obtained from a woman under 30 in good health. The chain uses TRBV29-1 and TRBJ2-5, with 9 bases that match TRBD1. The sample comprised CD4+ T cells sorted from blood. DNA for the CDR3: TGCAGCGTTGATCGGGACAGGGTTTTGGAGACCCAGTACTTC. Translating gives CSVDRDRVLETQYF.